This T cell receptor (beta chain) is drawn from a study of T-cell memory formation after mild COVID-19. Study information: TCR clusters were mostly donor specific.

Study results and caveats: Clones that got smaller from day 15 to 85 had even CD4/CD8, while clones growing later tipped toward CD4+. Cross-reactive memory apparently joined, as some responding clones appeared in pre-infection memory.

This clonotype was counted a few times. Antigen unknown. CDR1 is SNHLY, CDR2 FYNNEI, per germline. The CDR3 loop spans 15 amino acids. V lost 6 bases to trimming and J lost 2 bases; unmatched junction nucleotides: 6. One entry per CDR3 protein, called by TCRdb with MiXCR from the 5' RACE reads. The table lists 550,000 to 700,000 distinct CDR3 sequences, approximately 19% of them singletons, with around 12% in the top ten. The sequencing input was PBMCs or a T cell subset sorted from them (not recorded which). The sequence came from an adult woman who had mild COVID-19 (a few samples of this study predate the infection). Cell type and time point are not known. This sequence joins TRBV2 and TRBJ1-5, with 8 bases fitting TRBD1. CDR3 amino acids: CASRRGQGGNQPQHF. In nucleotides, the CDR3 is TGTGCCAGCAGAAGAGGACAGGGAGGCAATCAGCCCCAGCATTTT.